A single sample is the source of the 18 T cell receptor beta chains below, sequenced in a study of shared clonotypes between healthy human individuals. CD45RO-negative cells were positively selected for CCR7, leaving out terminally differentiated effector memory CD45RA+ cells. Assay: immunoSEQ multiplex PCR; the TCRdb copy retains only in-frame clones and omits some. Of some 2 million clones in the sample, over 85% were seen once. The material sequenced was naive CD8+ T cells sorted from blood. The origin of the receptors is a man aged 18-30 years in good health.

The CDR3 DNA sequence: TGTGCCAGCAGTGAAGGCCAGCGGGGCGGGGAGACCCAGTACTTC. Amino acid sequence: CASSEGQRGGETQYF. The J gene is TRBJ2-5, the V gene TRBV2, with TRBD2 matching over 7 bases. CDR1 and CDR2 from the germline V gene are SNHLY and FYNNEI. The CDR3 loop spans 15 amino acids. V was pared by 1 base and J by 5 bases, with 7 bases of the junction left unmatched. Using reference TRBV2 and TRBJ2-5 for the parts outside the CDR3, the full variable domain is EPEVTQTPSHQVTQMGQEVILRCVPISNHLYFYWYRQILGQKVEFLVSFYNNEISEKSEIFDDQFSVERPDGSNFTLKIRSTKLEDSAMYFCASSEGQRGGETQYFGPGTRLLVL.

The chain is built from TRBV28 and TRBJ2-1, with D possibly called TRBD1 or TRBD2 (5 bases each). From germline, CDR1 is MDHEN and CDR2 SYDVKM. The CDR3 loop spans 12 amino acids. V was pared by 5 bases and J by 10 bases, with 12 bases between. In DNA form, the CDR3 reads TGTGCCAGCAGTCCCCGGTGGGGGGAGCAGTTCTTC. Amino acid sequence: CASSPRWGEQFF.

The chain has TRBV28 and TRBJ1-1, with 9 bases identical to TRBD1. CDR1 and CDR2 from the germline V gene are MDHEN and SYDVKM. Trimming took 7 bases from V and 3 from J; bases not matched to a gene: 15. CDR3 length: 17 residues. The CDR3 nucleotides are TGTGCCAGCAATCCCTTTACAGGGGGCGCGACGGACACTGAAGCTTTCTTT. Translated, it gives CASNPFTGGATDTEAFF.

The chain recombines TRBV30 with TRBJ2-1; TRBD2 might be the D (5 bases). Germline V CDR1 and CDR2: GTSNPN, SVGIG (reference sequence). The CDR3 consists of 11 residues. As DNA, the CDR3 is TGTGGGGGTGGCGCGGGCAATGAGCAGTTCTTC. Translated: CGGGAGNEQFF.

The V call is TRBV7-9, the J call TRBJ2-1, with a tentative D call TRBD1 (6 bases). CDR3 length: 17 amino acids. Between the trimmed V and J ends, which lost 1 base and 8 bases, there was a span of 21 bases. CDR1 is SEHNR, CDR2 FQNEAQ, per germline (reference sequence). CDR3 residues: CASSLGPVGAVVYEQFF. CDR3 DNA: TGTGCCAGCAGCTTAGGGCCCGTGGGGGCCGTAGTCTATGAGCAGTTCTTC.

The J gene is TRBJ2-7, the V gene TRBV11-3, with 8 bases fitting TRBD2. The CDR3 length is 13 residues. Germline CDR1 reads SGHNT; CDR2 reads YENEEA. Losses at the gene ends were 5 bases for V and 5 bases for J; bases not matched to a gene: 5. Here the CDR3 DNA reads TGTGCCAGCAGCACGACTAGCGCCGACGAGCAGTACTTC. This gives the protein CASSTTSADEQYF. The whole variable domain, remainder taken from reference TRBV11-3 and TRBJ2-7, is EAGVVQSPRYKIIEKKQPVAFWCNPISGHNTLYWYLQNLGQGPELLIRYENEEAVDDSQLPKDRFSAERLKGVDSTLKIQPAELGDSAVYLCASSTTSADEQYFGPGTRLTVT.

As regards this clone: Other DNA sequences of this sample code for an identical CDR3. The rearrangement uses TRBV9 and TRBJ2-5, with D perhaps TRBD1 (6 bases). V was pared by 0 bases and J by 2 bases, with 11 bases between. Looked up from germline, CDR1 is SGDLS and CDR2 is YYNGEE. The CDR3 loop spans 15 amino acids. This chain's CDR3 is CASSVDGTPQETQYF. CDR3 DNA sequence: TGTGCCAGCAGCGTAGACGGGACACCACAAGAGACCCAGTACTTC.

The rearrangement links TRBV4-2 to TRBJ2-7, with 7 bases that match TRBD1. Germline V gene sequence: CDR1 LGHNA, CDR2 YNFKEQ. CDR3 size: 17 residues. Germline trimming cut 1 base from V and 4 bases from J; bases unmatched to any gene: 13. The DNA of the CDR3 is TGTGCCAGCAGCCAAGTTATCGGGGCAGGGGGACATTACGAGCAGTACTTC. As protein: CASSQVIGAGGHYEQYF.

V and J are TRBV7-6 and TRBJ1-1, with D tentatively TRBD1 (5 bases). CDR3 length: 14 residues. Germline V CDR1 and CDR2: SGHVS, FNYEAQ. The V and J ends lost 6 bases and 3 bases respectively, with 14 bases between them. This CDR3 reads CASRARDGHTEAFF. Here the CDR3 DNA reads TGTGCCAGCAGAGCCAGGGATGGGCACACTGAAGCTTTCTTT.

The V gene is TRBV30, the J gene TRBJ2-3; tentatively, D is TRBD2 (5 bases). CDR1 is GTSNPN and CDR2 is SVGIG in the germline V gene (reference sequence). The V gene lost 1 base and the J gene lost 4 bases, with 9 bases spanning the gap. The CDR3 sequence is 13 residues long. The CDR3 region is CAWSGGSADTQYF. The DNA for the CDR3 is TGTGCCTGGAGTGGTGGGAGTGCAGATACGCAGTATTTT.

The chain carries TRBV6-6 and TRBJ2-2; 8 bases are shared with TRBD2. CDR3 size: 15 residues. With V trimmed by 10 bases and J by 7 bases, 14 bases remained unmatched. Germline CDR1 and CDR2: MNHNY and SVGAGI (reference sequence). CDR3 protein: CATTLPGLEGGELFF. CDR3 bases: TGTGCCACAACTCTTCCGGGACTAGAGGGCGGGGAGCTGTTTTTT.

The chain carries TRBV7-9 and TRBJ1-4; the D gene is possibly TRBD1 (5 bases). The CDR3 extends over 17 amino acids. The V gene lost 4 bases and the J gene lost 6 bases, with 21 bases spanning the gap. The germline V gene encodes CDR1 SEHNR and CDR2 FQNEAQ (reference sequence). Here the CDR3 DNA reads TGTGCCAGCAGCTCCCCCTTGGGCCCCTTGGGGGATGAAAAACTGTTTTTT. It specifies CASSSPLGPLGDEKLFF.

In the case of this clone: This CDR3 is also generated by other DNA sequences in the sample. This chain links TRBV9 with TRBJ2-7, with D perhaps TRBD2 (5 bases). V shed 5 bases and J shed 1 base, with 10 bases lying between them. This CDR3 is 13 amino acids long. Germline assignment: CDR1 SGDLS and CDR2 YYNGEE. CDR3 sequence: CASSAGISYEQYF. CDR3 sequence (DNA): TGTGCCAGCAGTGCCGGGATATCCTACGAGCAGTACTTC.

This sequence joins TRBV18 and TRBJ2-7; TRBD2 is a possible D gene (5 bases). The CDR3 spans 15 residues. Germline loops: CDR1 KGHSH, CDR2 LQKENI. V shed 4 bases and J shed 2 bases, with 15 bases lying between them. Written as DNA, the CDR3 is TGTGCCAGCTCACTCGACCGTACTAGTGCCTACGAGCAGTACTTC. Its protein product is CASSLDRTSAYEQYF. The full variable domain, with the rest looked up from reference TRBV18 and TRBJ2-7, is NAGVMQNPRHLVRRRGQEARLRCSPMKGHSHVYWYRQLPEEGLKFMVYLQKENIIDESGMPKERFSAEFPKEGPSILRIQQVVRGDSAAYFCASSLDRTSAYEQYFGPGTRLTVT.

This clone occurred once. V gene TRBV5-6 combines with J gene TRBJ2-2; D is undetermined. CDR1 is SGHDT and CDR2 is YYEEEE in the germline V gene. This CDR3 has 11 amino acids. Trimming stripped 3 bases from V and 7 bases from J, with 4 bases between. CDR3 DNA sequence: TGTGCCAGCAGCTCGTTCGGGGAGCTGTTTTTT. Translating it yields CASSSFGELFF.

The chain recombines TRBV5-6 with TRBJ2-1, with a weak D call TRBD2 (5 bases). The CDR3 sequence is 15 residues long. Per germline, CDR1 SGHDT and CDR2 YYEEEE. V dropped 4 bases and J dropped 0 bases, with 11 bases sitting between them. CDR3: CASSLLGSSYNEQFF. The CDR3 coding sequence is TGTGCCAGCAGCCTGCTAGGGAGCTCCTACAATGAGCAGTTCTTC. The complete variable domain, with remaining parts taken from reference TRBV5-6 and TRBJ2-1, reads DAGVTQSPTHLIKTRGQQVTLRCSPKSGHDTVSWYQQALGQGPQFIFQYYEEEERQRGNFPDRFSGHQFPNYSSELNVNALLLGDSALYLCASSLLGSSYNEQFFGPGTRLTVL.

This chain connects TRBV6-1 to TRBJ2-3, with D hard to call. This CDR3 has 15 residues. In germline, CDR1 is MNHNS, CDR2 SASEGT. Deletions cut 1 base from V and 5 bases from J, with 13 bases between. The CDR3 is CASSEGSTAVDTQYF. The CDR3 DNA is TGTGCCAGCAGTGAAGGTAGTACCGCGGTAGATACGCAGTATTTT.

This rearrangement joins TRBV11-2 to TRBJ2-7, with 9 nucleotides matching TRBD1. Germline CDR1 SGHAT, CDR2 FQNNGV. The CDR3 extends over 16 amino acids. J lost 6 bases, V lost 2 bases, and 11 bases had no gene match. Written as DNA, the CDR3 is TGTGCCAGCAGCTTACCTGGGACAGGGAAGGCATCCGAGCAGTACTTC. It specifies CASSLPGTGKASEQYF.